Described below is a single TCR beta chain sequence and its context. It has no known antigen specificity. A much bigger clone sits one base away, suggesting this may be a read error. This sample stems from a study of kidney transplant recipient with SARS-CoV-2 infection (dated by TCRdb to the early 2020s). The sequencing machine was an Illumina MiSeq. Profiling of the peripheral T cell repertoire targeted human TCRbeta genes. Per the authors' processing: Beta-binomial modelling was used to test for differences in clonotype abundance while accounting for variability over time. Expanded clonotypes were checked against the ImmuneCODE reference database of SARS-CoV-2-associated TCRs and mapped to regions of the viral genome. Further repertoire analyses covered TRBV gene usage, CDR3 length, CDR3 amino acid overlap between time points, clonotype abundance distributions and Jaccard similarity. TCRdb handled the public reads itself, with Q25 trimming in fastp and clone calling in MiXCR, and kept productive beta chains. One record per CDR3 amino acid sequence lists the most common genes and DNA. The authors' filters were not applied to this entry. The sample records fewer than 250,000 distinct CDR3 sequences, 25% to 30% of which are singletons. Roughly 7% of the sample belongs to the ten largest clones.

The sample's time point label, in plain terms: pre-pandemic baseline sample and day 111 after first positive SARS-CoV-2 test. The CDR3 goes from the cysteine to the phenylalanine over 16 residues. The kept DNA is CDR3 alone, 48 bases in frame from the first base. The junction shows trimming of 5 bases on V and 4 bases on J, plus 23 bases between the germline ends. CDR1 is given as DFQATT and CDR2 as SNEGSKA, both from the germline V gene (reference sequence). The clonotype originates from a male patient between 25 and 40 years old who had COVID-19 and was a kidney transplant recipient. Some T cells may derive from the graft donor when a transplant has been performed. The sequence is built from TRBV20-1 and TRBJ1-2; no D segment can be confidently identified. Sample: a blood sample, taken at baseline and on roughly day 120 from a kidney transplant recipient. CDR3 sequence: CSAVYWLFRKAYGYTF. The nucleotide sequence reads TGCAGTGCTGTCTACTGGCTGTTTCGAAAGGCCTATGGCTACACCTTC.